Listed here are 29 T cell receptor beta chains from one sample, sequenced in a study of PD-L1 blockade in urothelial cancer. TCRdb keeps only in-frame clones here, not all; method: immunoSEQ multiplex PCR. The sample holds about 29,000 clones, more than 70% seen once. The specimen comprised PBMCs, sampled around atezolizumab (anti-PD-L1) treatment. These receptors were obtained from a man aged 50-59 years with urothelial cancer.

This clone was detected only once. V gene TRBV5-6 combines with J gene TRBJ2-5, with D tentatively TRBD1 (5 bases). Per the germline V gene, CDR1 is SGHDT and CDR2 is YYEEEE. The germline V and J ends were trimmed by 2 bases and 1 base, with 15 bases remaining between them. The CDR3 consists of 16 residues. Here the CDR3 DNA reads TGTGCCAGCAGCTTATCCCCCGGCGACAGCCAAGAGACCCAGTACTTC. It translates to CASSLSPGDSQETQYF. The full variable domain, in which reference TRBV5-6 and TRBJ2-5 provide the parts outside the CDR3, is DAGVTQSPTHLIKTRGQQVTLRCSPKSGHDTVSWYQQALGQGPQFIFQYYEEEERQRGNFPDRFSGHQFPNYSSELNVNALLLGDSALYLCASSLSPGDSQETQYFGPGTRLLVL.

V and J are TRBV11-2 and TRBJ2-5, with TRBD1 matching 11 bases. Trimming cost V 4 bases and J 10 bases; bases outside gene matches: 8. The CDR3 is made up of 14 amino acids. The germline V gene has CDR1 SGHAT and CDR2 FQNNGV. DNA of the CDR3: TGTGCCAGCAGCTCATCAACCGGGACAGGGGGCCAGTACTTC. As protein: CASSSSTGTGGQYF.

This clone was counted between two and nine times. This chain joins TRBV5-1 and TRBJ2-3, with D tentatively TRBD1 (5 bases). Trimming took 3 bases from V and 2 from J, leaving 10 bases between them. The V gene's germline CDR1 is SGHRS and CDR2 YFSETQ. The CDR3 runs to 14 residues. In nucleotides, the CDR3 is TGCGCCAGCAGCTCTACAGGAGTCACAGATACGCAGTATTTT. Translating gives CASSSTGVTDTQYF.

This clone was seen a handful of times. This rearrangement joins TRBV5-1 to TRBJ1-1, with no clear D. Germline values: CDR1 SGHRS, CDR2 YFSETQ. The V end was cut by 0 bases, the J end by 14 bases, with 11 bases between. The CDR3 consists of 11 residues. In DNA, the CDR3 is TGCGCCAGCAGCTTGGGGGGAGCGGAGTTCTTT. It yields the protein CASSLGGAEFF.

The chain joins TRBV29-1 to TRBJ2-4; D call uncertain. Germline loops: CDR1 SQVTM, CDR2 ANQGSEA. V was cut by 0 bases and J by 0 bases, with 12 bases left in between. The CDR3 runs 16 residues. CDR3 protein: CSVEDPYSQAKNIQYF. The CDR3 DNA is TGCAGCGTTGAAGATCCTTACAGCCAAGCCAAAAACATTCAGTACTTC.

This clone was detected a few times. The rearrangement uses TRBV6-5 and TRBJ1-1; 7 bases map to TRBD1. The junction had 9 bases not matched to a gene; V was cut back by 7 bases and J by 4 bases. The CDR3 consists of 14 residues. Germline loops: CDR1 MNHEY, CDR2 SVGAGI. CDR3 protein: CASTPVYRGTEAFF. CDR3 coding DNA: TGTGCCAGCACTCCCGTCTACAGGGGCACTGAAGCTTTCTTT.

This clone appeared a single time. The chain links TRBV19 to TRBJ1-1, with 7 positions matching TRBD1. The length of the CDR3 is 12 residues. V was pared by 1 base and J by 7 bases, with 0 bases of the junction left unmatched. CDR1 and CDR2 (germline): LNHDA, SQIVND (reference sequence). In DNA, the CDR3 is TGTGCCAGTAGTATAGGACAGGGTGAAGCTTTCTTT. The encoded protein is CASSIGQGEAFF.

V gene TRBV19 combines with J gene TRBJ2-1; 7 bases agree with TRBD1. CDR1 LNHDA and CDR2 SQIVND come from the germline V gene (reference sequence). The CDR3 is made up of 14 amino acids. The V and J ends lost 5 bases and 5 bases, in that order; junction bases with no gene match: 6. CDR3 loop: CASSEQGPDNEQFF. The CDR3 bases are TGTGCCAGTAGTGAACAGGGGCCCGACAATGAGCAGTTCTTC.

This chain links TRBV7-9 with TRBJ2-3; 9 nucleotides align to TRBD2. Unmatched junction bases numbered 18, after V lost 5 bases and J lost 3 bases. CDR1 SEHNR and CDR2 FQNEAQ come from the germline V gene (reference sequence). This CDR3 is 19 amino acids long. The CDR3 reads CASSDLTGNGGRATDTQYF. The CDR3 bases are TGTGCCAGCAGCGACCTGACAGGGAACGGCGGGAGGGCAACAGATACGCAGTATTTT.

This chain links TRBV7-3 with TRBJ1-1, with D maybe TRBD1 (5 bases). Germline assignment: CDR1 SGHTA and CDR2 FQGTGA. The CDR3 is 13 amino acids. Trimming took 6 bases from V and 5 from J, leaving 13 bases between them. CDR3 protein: CASSLSRGTEAFF. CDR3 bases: TGTGCCAGCAGTTTATCCCGGGGGACTGAAGCTTTCTTT.

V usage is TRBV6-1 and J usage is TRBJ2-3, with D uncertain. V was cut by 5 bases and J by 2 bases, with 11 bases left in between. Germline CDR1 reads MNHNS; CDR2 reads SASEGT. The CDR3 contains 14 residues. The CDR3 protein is CASSTPEVTDTQYF. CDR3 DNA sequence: TGTGCCAGCAGTACCCCAGAGGTCACAGATACGCAGTATTTT.

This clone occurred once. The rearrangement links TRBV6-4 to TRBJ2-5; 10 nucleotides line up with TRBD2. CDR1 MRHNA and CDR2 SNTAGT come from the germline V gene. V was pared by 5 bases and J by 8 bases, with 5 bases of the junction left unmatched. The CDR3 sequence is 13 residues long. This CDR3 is CASSLAGAITQYF. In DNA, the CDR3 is TGTGCCAGCAGTCTAGCGGGAGCGATCACCCAGTACTTC.

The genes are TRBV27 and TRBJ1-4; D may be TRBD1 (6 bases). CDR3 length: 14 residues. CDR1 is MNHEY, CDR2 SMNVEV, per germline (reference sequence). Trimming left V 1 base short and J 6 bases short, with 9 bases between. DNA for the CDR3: TGTGCCAGCAGTTTATATACAGGGTATGAAAAACTGTTTTTT. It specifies CASSLYTGYEKLFF.

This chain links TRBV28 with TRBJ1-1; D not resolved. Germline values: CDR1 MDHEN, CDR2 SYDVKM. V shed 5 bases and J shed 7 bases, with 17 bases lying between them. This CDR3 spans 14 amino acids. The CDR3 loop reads CASSGLDWSGEAFF. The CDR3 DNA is TGTGCCAGCAGTGGCTTGGATTGGTCGGGTGAAGCTTTCTTT.

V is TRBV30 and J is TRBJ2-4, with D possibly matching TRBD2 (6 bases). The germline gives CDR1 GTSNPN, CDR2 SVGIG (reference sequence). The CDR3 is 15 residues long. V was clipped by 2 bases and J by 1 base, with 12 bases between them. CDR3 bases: TGTGCCTGGAGTTTCCCCGGGAGCGCCAAAAACATTCAGTACTTC. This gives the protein CAWSFPGSAKNIQYF.

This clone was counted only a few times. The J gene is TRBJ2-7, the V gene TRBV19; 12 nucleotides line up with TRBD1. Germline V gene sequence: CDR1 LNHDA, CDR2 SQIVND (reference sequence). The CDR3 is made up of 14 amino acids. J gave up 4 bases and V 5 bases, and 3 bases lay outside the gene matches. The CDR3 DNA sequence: TGTGCCAGTAGTCCGGGACAGGGGGCGTACGAGCAGTACTTC. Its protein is CASSPGQGAYEQYF.

This CDR3 reads CASSLSFTGEGSPLHF. Written as DNA, the CDR3 is TGTGCCAGCAGTTTATCGTTTACAGGGGAAGGTTCACCCCTCCACTTT. The chain carries TRBV27 and TRBJ1-6; TRBD1 aligns across 7 bases. The CDR3 has 16 residues. The germline gives CDR1 MNHEY, CDR2 SMNVEV (reference sequence). The V segment lost 0 bases and the J segment 9 bases; nucleotides outside the gene matches: 8.

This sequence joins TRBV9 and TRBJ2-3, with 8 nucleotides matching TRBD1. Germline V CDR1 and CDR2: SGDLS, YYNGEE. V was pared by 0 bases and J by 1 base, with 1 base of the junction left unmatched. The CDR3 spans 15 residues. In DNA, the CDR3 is TGTGCCAGCAGCGTAGTGACAGGGGGCACAGATACGCAGTATTTT. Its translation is CASSVVTGGTDTQYF.

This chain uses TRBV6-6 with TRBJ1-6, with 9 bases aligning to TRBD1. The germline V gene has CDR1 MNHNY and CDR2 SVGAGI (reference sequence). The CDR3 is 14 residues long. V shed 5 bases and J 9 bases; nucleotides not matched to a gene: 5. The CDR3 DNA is TGTGCCAGCAGTACCGGGACAGGGAGTTCACCCCTCCACTTT. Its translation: CASSTGTGSSPLHF.

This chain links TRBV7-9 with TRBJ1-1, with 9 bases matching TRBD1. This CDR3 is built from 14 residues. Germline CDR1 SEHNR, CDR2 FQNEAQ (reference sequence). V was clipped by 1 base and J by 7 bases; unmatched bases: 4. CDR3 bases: TGTGCCAGCAGCTTAGTGGCGACAGGGGGTGAAGCTTTCTTT. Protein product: CASSLVATGGEAFF. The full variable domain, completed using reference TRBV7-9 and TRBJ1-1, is DTGVSQNPRHKITKRGQNVTFRCDPISEHNRLYWYRQTLGQGPEFLTYFQNEAQLEKSRLLSDRFSAERPKGSFSTLEIQRTEQGDSAMYLCASSLVATGGEAFFGQGTRLTVV.

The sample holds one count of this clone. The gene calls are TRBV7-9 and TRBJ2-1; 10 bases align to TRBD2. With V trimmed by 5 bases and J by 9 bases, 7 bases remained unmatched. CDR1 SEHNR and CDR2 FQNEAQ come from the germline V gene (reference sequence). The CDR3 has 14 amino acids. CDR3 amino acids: CASSPLAGEGEQFF. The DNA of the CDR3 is TGTGCCAGCAGCCCGCTAGCGGGAGAAGGTGAGCAGTTCTTC. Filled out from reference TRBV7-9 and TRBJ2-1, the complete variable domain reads DTGVSQNPRHKITKRGQNVTFRCDPISEHNRLYWYRQTLGQGPEFLTYFQNEAQLEKSRLLSDRFSAERPKGSFSTLEIQRTEQGDSAMYLCASSPLAGEGEQFFGPGTRLTVL.

The CDR3 is CASSTPPGNEQFF. CDR3 in DNA: TGTGCCAGCAGCACTCCACCGGGCAATGAGCAGTTCTTC. The V and J genes are TRBV5-4 and TRBJ2-1; no clear D. V lost 4 bases and J 6 bases, leaving 11 bases between the germline ends. Looked up from germline, CDR1 is SGHNT and CDR2 is YYREEE (reference sequence). This CDR3 comprises 13 residues.

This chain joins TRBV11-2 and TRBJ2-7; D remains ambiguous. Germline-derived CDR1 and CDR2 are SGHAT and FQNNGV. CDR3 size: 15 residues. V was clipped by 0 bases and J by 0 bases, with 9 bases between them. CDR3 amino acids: CASSLEAGPSYEQYF. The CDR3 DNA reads TGTGCCAGCAGCTTAGAAGCAGGTCCCTCCTACGAGCAGTACTTC.

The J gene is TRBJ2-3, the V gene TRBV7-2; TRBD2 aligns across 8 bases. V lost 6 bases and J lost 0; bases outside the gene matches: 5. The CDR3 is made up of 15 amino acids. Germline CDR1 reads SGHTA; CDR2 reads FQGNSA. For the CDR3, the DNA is TGTGCCAGCAGGACACTAGCGGCTAGCACAGATACGCAGTATTTT. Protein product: CASRTLAASTDTQYF.

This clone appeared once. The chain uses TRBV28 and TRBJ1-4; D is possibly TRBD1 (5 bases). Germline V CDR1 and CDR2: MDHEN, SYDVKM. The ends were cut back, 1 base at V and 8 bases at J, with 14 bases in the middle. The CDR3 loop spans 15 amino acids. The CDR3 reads CASSLYAQGSEKLFF. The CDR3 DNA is TGTGCCAGCAGTTTATACGCCCAGGGTTCGGAAAAACTGTTTTTT.

The CDR3 DNA sequence: TGTGCCAGCACCGAAACAGGGAGCAATTCACCCCTCCACTTT. Translating gives CASTETGSNSPLHF. This chain uses TRBV7-9 with TRBJ1-6, with D possibly TRBD1 on 6 matching bases. CDR3 length: 14 residues. V shed 7 bases and J shed 7 bases, with 14 bases lying between them. Germline lookup yields CDR1 SEHNR and CDR2 FQNEAQ (reference sequence).

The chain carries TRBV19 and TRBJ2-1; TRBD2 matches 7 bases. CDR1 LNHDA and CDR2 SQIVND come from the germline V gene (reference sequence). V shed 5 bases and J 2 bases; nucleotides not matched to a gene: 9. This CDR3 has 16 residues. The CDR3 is CASSSRGSGPYNEQFF. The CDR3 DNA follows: TGTGCCAGTAGTTCCCGGGGTAGCGGGCCCTACAATGAGCAGTTCTTC. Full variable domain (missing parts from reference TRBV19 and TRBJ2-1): DGGITQSPKYLFRKEGQNVTLSCEQNLNHDAMYWYRQDPGQGLRLIYYSQIVNDFQKGDIAEGYSVSREKKESFPLTVTSAQKNPTAFYLCASSSRGSGPYNEQFFGPGTRLTVL.

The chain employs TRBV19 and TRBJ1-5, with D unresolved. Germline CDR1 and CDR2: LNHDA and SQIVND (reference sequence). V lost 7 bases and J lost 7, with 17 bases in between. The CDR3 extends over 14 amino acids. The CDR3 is CASKEGGYPQPQHF. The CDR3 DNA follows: TGTGCCAGTAAAGAGGGCGGTTACCCCCAGCCCCAGCATTTT.

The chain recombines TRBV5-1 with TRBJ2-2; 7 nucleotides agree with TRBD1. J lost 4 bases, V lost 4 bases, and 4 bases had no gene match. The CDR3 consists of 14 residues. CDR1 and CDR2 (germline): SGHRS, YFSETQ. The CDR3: CASSRDSPTGELFF. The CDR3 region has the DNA TGCGCCAGCAGCCGGGACAGCCCCACCGGGGAGCTGTTTTTT.